These 26 T cell receptor beta chains originate from one sample sequenced in a study of OX40 agonist ivuxolimab in advanced cancers. Some clones are missing from TCRdb's copy, which holds only in-frame ones; the method was immunoSEQ multiplex PCR. The sample lists about 73,000 clones; approximately 92% were seen once. The sample consisted of CD4+ or CD8+ T cells sorted from blood, taken in a trial of the OX40 agonist ivuxolimab. Source of these receptors: an adult with an advanced solid tumor such as melanoma, head and neck, liver or kidney cancer.

This clone has just a few counts. The rearrangement links TRBV2 to TRBJ2-7; a weak D match, TRBD1 (5 bases). Germline V lookup: CDR1 SNHLY, CDR2 FYNNEI. This CDR3 has 11 residues. V lost 7 bases and J lost 4, with 8 bases in between. CDR3 residues: CASTGKYEQYF. CDR3 coding DNA: TGTGCCAGCACAGGGAAATACGAGCAGTACTTC.

This chain joins TRBV19 and TRBJ2-7, with a possible D match to TRBD2 (6 bases). The CDR3 is made up of 13 amino acids. V was clipped by 7 bases and J by 3 bases, with 13 bases between them. Germline lookup yields CDR1 LNHDA and CDR2 SQIVND (reference sequence). CDR3 sequence (DNA): TGTGCCAGTAACGCCGGGGGAGGCTACGAGCAGTACTTC. It encodes CASNAGGGYEQYF.

This sequence joins TRBV27 and TRBJ2-7, with 8 positions matching TRBD2. Per germline, CDR1 MNHEY and CDR2 SMNVEV (reference sequence). Unmatched junction bases numbered 4, after V lost 2 bases and J lost 4 bases. The CDR3 is 14 residues long. The CDR3 DNA reads TGTGCCAGCAGTTTAACGGGGGGGGGATACGAGCAGTACTTC. Translation: CASSLTGGGYEQYF.

As regards this clone: An end of the junction differs from the germline gene, which may be a read error. The chain uses TRBV7-7 and TRBJ2-3; tentatively, D is TRBD1 (7 bases). This CDR3 is 14 amino acids long. The germline V gene has CDR1 SSHAT and CDR2 FNYEAQ (reference sequence). DNA for the CDR3: TGTGCTAGCAGCTTAGAGCAGGGGGGTGGTACGCAGTATTTT. Its protein is CASSLEQGGGTQYF.

V and J are TRBV9 and TRBJ1-2, with unresolved D. Germline values: CDR1 SGDLS, CDR2 YYNGEE. Trimming took 4 bases from V and 7 from J, leaving 20 bases between them. The CDR3 is 15 amino acids. The CDR3 DNA reads as TGTGCCAGCAGCACCCGGGATAGGGAGGTCCCTGGCTACACCTTC. Translated, it gives CASSTRDREVPGYTF.

The rearrangement links TRBV5-1 to TRBJ1-1, with 8 bases identical to TRBD1. The germline gives CDR1 SGHRS, CDR2 YFSETQ. The CDR3 spans 15 residues. V lost 0 bases, J lost 4 bases, and 5 bases stayed unmatched. In DNA, the CDR3 is TGCGCCAGCAGCTTGGACCTAGGACAGGGCACTGAAGCTTTCTTT. Residues: CASSLDLGQGTEAFF.

The chain recombines TRBV7-9 with TRBJ2-7; a weak D match, TRBD2 (6 bases). The V gene's germline CDR1 is SEHNR and CDR2 FQNEAQ (reference sequence). V lost 6 bases, J lost 1 base, and 13 bases lay in between. The CDR3 is made up of 14 amino acids. This CDR3 is CASRTGTASYEQYF. Here the CDR3 DNA reads TGTGCCAGCAGGACCGGGACTGCATCCTACGAGCAGTACTTC.

The V gene is TRBV6-4, the J gene TRBJ2-1, with 11 bases lining up with TRBD2. The V gene end was trimmed by 2 bases and the J gene end by 4 bases; junction bases not matched to a gene: 16. Germline CDR1 MRHNA, CDR2 SNTAGT. The CDR3 contains 20 residues. The CDR3 loop is CASSDPPVGTGTSGYNEQFF. CDR3 sequence (DNA): TGTGCCAGCAGTGACCCCCCTGTGGGGACCGGGACTAGCGGTTACAATGAGCAGTTCTTC.

Comments on this clone: Without the conserved terminal phenylalanine or tryptophan, this CDR3 likely stems from a read error. The CDR3 loop is CSARDAGYTL. The CDR3 nucleotides read TGCAGTGCTAGAGATGCTGGCTACACCCTC. The chain employs TRBV20-1 and TRBJ1-2; D call uncertain. Looked up from germline, CDR1 is DFQATT and CDR2 is SNEGSKA (reference sequence). V was trimmed by 0 bases and J by 7 bases, leaving 3 bases between them. The CDR3 spans 10 residues.

About this clone: The same CDR3 arises from other DNA sequences in this sample as well. The chain joins TRBV4-2 to TRBJ2-7; TRBD1 matches at 8 bases. Germline CDR1 reads LGHNA; CDR2 reads YNFKEQ. The V and J ends lost 0 bases and 4 bases, in that order; junction bases with no gene match: 5. This CDR3 has 15 residues. The DNA of the CDR3 is TGTGCCAGCAGCCAAGATCCCACAGGGGGATACGAGCAGTACTTC. Translated, it gives CASSQDPTGGYEQYF.

The V and J genes are TRBV18 and TRBJ2-7, with 8 bases aligning to TRBD1. V gave up 3 bases and J gave up 3 bases; unmatched junction bases: 4. This CDR3 contains 14 residues. The germline gives CDR1 KGHSH, CDR2 LQKENI. In nucleotides, the CDR3 is TGTGCCAGCTCACCCATAACAGGGGGCTACGAGCAGTACTTC. Amino acids: CASSPITGGYEQYF.

V and J are TRBV7-2 and TRBJ2-7, with D tentatively TRBD2 (7 bases). The germline V and J ends were trimmed by 5 bases and 6 bases, with 17 bases remaining between them. Germline CDR1 reads SGHTA; CDR2 reads FQGNSA. The CDR3 is 14 residues long. CDR3 region: CASSPGGLFGEQYF. The CDR3 nucleotides read TGTGCCAGCAGCCCCGGGGGGCTATTCGGCGAGCAGTACTTC.

The chain combines TRBV27 with TRBJ1-1; 8 nucleotides line up with TRBD1. V lost 5 bases, J lost 4 bases, and 12 bases stayed unmatched. CDR1 is MNHEY, CDR2 SMNVEV, per germline (reference sequence). The CDR3 has 16 amino acids. In nucleotides, the CDR3 is TGTGCCAGCAGTCCCGGACAGGGTACTAGCCTCACTGAAGCTTTCTTT. As protein: CASSPGQGTSLTEAFF.

This clone has only one observation. The CDR3: CASSRYRVEGNIQYF. CDR3 bases: TGTGCCAGCAGCCGGTACAGGGTAGAGGGAAACATTCAGTACTTC. The chain links TRBV7-8 to TRBJ2-4; possible D gene TRBD1, 6 bases. V lost 5 bases, J lost 6 bases, and 17 bases lay in between. The length of the CDR3 is 15 residues. Per the germline V gene, CDR1 is SGHVS and CDR2 is FQNEAQ.

The rearrangement joins TRBV27 to TRBJ2-4, with a tentative D call TRBD2 (6 bases). The CDR3 totals 13 residues. Trimming stripped 2 bases from V and 9 bases from J, with 11 bases between. Germline values: CDR1 MNHEY, CDR2 SMNVEV (reference sequence). CDR3 region: CASSLSGWGIQYF. DNA of the CDR3: TGTGCCAGCAGTTTAAGCGGGTGGGGCATTCAGTACTTC.

The sample holds one count of this clone. This chain's CDR3 is CASSVWEVGNTEAFF. The CDR3 coding sequence is TGTGCCAGCAGCGTTTGGGAGGTGGGAAACACTGAAGCTTTCTTT. This rearrangement joins TRBV9 to TRBJ1-1; D gene unclear. The CDR3 is made up of 15 amino acids. Trimming stripped 2 bases from V and 2 bases from J, with 13 bases between. Germline V lookup: CDR1 SGDLS, CDR2 YYNGEE.

The V and J genes are TRBV18 and TRBJ2-5; possibly TRBD2 for D (6 bases). Germline assignment: CDR1 KGHSH and CDR2 LQKENI. The V gene lost 5 bases and the J gene lost 5 bases, with 15 bases spanning the gap. This CDR3 is built from 14 residues. As DNA, the CDR3 is TGTGCCAGCTCAGCCGGGACTTCTTGGGAGACCCAGTACTTC. Translation gives CASSAGTSWETQYF.

The rearrangement links TRBV9 to TRBJ1-1, with 10 bases that match TRBD1. The CDR3 covers 16 residues. CDR1 and CDR2 (germline): SGDLS, YYNGEE. Losses at the gene ends were 1 base for V and 3 bases for J; bases not matched to a gene: 6. CDR3 region: CASSVTRTGGDTEAFF. The CDR3 DNA sequence: TGTGCCAGCAGCGTAACTCGGACAGGGGGGGACACTGAAGCTTTCTTT.

The rearrangement uses TRBV5-1 and TRBJ1-2, with 8 nucleotides matching TRBD1. V shed 1 base and J 6 bases; nucleotides not matched to a gene: 8. CDR1 is SGHRS, CDR2 YFSETQ, per germline. This CDR3 has 15 amino acids. CDR3 amino acids: CASSLPPTGEDGYTF. CDR3 nucleotide sequence: TGCGCCAGCAGCTTGCCCCCGACAGGGGAGGATGGCTACACCTTC.

The chain is built from TRBV4-1 and TRBJ2-5, with a possible D match to TRBD2 (5 bases). Trimming took 1 base from V and 3 from J, leaving 9 bases between them. The CDR3 has 14 amino acids. Germline loops: CDR1 MGHRA, CDR2 YSYEKL. This CDR3 reads CASSQVAGEETQYF. The CDR3 DNA reads as TGCGCCAGCAGCCAAGTGGCCGGGGAAGAGACCCAGTACTTC.

The chain carries TRBV11-2 and TRBJ2-3; weak D call: TRBD2 (5 bases). The CDR3 loop spans 16 amino acids. CDR1 and CDR2 from the germline V gene are SGHAT and FQNNGV. Trimming removed 5 bases from V and 0 bases from J, with 15 bases in between. The CDR3 DNA reads TGTGCCAGCAGCCTTCTGGACTGGGCCAGCACAGATACGCAGTATTTT. This codes for CASSLLDWASTDTQYF.

V gene TRBV2 combines with J gene TRBJ2-1; D assignment may be TRBD1 or TRBD2 (5 bases each). This CDR3 region has 16 residues. V lost 5 bases and J lost 2, with 16 bases in between. CDR1 and CDR2 from the germline V gene are SNHLY and FYNNEI. The CDR3 loop is CASSPLRDPTYNEQFF. The CDR3 DNA follows: TGTGCCAGCAGTCCCCTAAGGGACCCCACCTACAATGAGCAGTTCTTC.

The chain carries TRBV6-5 and TRBJ1-6; D not resolved. Trimming cost V 6 bases and J 7 bases, with 13 bases left between them. The CDR3 sequence is 14 residues long. The germline V gene has CDR1 MNHEY and CDR2 SVGAGI. The CDR3: CASSLDTRNSPLHF. The CDR3 DNA is TGTGCCAGCAGCCTAGACACAAGGAATTCACCCCTCCACTTT.

This sequence joins TRBV5-1 and TRBJ2-5; either TRBD1 or TRBD2 may supply D (5 bases each). The J call may be mistaken, given a closer DNA end match to TRBJ2-7. CDR1 is SGHRS, CDR2 YFSETQ, per germline. The CDR3 sequence is 12 residues long. As DNA, the CDR3 is TGCGCCAGCAGCTTTGGGGGAGACGAGCAGTACTTC. Its protein product is CASSFGGDEQYF.

The rearrangement links TRBV27 to TRBJ2-7; 9 bases line up with TRBD1. The V segment lost 2 bases and the J segment 3 bases; nucleotides outside the gene matches: 11. CDR1 and CDR2 from the germline V gene are MNHEY and SMNVEV (reference sequence). The CDR3 is 17 amino acids. The CDR3: CASSLAPPWTGDYEQYF. In DNA, the CDR3 is TGTGCCAGCAGTTTAGCCCCACCGTGGACAGGGGACTACGAGCAGTACTTC.

With regard to this clone: No DNA is shown, since the ends of the CDR3 on it are uncertain; the CDR3 is the one TCRdb lists. The chain carries TRBV11-3 and TRBJ1-2; the table's D gene call, TRBD1, was not cross checked with the DNA. The germline gives CDR1 SGHNT, CDR2 YENEEA. The CDR3 is made up of 17 amino acids, end residues included. CDR3 in amino acids: CANPKLQGYGCNYGYTF.